This paragraph covers one TCR beta chain sequence. Its specificity is not known. The data stem from a study of cytomegalovirus exposure and HLA in healthy donors. Whole-study findings and limits: TCR beta chains numbering about 160 were designated cytomegalovirus-associated.

The CDR3 has 14 amino acids. With 0 bases removed from V and 4 bases from J, the gap between germline ends came to 7 bases. Germline lookup yields CDR1 LNHNV and CDR2 YYDKDF (reference sequence). Healthy people donating bone marrow made up the donors. PCR used 60 Vbeta primers and 13 Jbeta primers. The assay was immunoSEQ multiplex PCR, and TCRdb's table has in-frame clones only and misses some. The table for this sample gives about 200,000 clones. The chain has TRBV15 and TRBJ1-5; a possible D gene is TRBD1 (6 bases). The origin of this receptor is a girl aged 2 to 10 in good health and CMV-seropositive. Sequencing used PBMCs. Here the CDR3 DNA reads TGTGCCACCAGCAGAGATAGGGGGAATCAGCCCCAGCATTTT. Amino acids: CATSRDRGNQPQHF.